This T cell receptor beta chain appears in the sequencing data of a study of blood T cell repertoires in COVID-19 (dated by TCRdb to 2019 to 2021). At the level of the whole study: The collaborator samples originated in the United States, Italy and Spain and spanned the acute and convalescent phases of COVID-19. The prospective study material was composed of cDNA or gDNA derived from T cells, B-cell-depleted T cells, or PBMCs. The dataset comprised deeply sampled blood TCRbeta repertoires from subjects exposed to, actively infected with, or recovered from COVID-19. The repertoires were released in a freely available public database meant as a resource for research on the immune response to SARS-CoV-2. The samples were drawn from the first 160 participants of the ongoing ImmuneRACE study and from 1,254 subjects provided by 6 global collaborators. Sample metadata almost always included a de-identified subject ID, COVID-19 status, age in years and sex. Where available, HLA class I and class II types were taken from metadata supplied by the sample provider and were not determined by assay-based typing.

This clone has only a few counts. Its cognate antigen has yet to be identified. No clone much larger than this one lies a single base away; base qualities are absent. Each collaborating institution followed its own protocols to collect whole blood in K2EDTA tubes. For TCRbeta analysis, collaborators shipped samples in one of three forms: frozen whole blood, isolated PBMCs, or DNA extracted from either of those sample types. TCRbeta CDR3 regions were amplified from genomic DNA using the immunoSEQ Assay, a bias-controlled multiplex PCR. Processing in the source paper ran as follows. Within the assay, amplification of reference gene primers was used to estimate how many nucleated cells each sample contained. To quantify the absolute abundance of each unique TCRbeta CDR3 rearrangement, sequence reads were collapsed and filtered. For each sample, productive Simpson clonality was calculated as the square root of Simpson's diversity index over productive rearrangements. Held by TCRdb, this immuneACCESS table contains in-frame sequences only and omits some clones. Under half of the omission traces to an unresolved V gene where checked; the cause of the rest is unknown. V, J and clone size reflect that table, while D and trimming were determined from the DNA. This sample lists over 200,000 clones; roughly 76% were detected once. The ten largest account for 4% to 5.5% of the sample.

General study outcomes and caveats: Clinical and demographic metadata were provided uncurated, with the amount varying by source and participant.

Trimming accounts for 9 bases at V and 7 bases at J, while the number of junction bases matched to no gene is 10. The germline V gene supplies CDR1 MRHNA and CDR2 SNTAGT. The cysteine opens and the phenylalanine closes a CDR3 of 14 amino acids. Of the read, only the CDR3 DNA is kept; its 42 bases are in frame from base 1. Sequenced input: peripheral blood. The rearranged chain carries TRBV6-4 and TRBJ2-1; 9 bases in between match TRBD2. The origin of this receptor is a human donor in a cohort sampled during active COVID-19. The CDR3 corresponds to CASSVAGEGNEQFF. The nucleotides are TGTGCCAGTTCCGTAGCGGGAGAAGGTAATGAGCAGTTCTTC.